The present TCR beta chain was sequenced within a study of T cell responses to AZD1222 COVID-19 vaccine. V was pared by 3 bases and J by 1 base, with 12 bases between. The CDR3 runs 15 residues. Germline V CDR1 and CDR2: LNHDA, SQIVND (reference sequence). Regarding this clone: What it recognizes is unknown.

Using immunoSEQ multiplex PCR, the repertoire was profiled, and TCRdb retains in-frame clones only, with some absent. The data hold 65,000 to 100,000 clones, with roughly 90% observed a single time. Study outcomes and limitations: Breadth and depth of Spike-specific TCRs rose after two AZD1222 doses. Most donors were white British and more were female, and clonal diversity was possibly underestimated.

Pooling was applied to second doses at about 4 or about 12 weeks. This rearrangement joins TRBV19 to TRBJ1-1, with D unresolved. Sequences were derived from peripheral blood, sampled 28 days after the second AZD1222 dose. This sequence was found in an adult who received the AZD1222 COVID-19 vaccine. CDR3 nucleotides: TGTGCCAGTAGTATCTCCTTAACACCGAACACTGAAGCTTTCTTT. This sequence encodes CASSISLTPNTEAFF.